These 19 T cell receptor beta chains were sequenced from one sample in a study of T cell clones after liver transplantation. Sequencing was performed with immunoSEQ multiplex PCR; in TCRdb, only in-frame clones are kept and a portion is missing. The sample consists of about 21,000 clones, about 94% of them appearing once. The specimen was CD8+ T cells from blood, collected approximately 27 months after liver transplant. The source is a human patient who received a liver transplant. Some T cells may originate from the graft donor.

V usage is TRBV2 and J usage is TRBJ2-5; 7 bases are shared with TRBD2. Matching the DNA end better, TRBJ2-7 makes the J call doubtful. This CDR3 region has 15 residues. Germline-derived CDR1 and CDR2 are SNHLY and FYNNEI. The CDR3, as DNA: TGTGCCAGCAGTGAATATCTAGCGGACTACTACGAGCAGTACTTC. Protein product: CASSEYLADYYEQYF.

The chain joins TRBV27 to TRBJ1-1; TRBD1 matches 10 bases. Germline CDR1 MNHEY, CDR2 SMNVEV (reference sequence). This CDR3 region has 15 residues. Germline trimming cut 4 bases from V and 3 bases from J; bases unmatched to any gene: 5. The CDR3 sequence is CASSWTGGGYTEAFF. The CDR3 DNA reads TGTGCCAGCAGTTGGACAGGGGGGGGTTACACTGAAGCTTTCTTT.

The chain uses TRBV28 and TRBJ1-3; no clear D. The CDR3 contains 14 residues. Trimming pared 6 bases from V and 0 bases from J, leaving 9 bases between. The germline V gene encodes CDR1 MDHEN and CDR2 SYDVKM. CDR3 sequence (DNA): TGTGCCAGCAGCCTTACGGTCTCTGGAAACACCATATATTTT. This encodes CASSLTVSGNTIYF.

The chain uses TRBV10-3 and TRBJ1-5; 9 bases are a match to TRBD1. This CDR3 comprises 15 residues. Germline V gives CDR1 ENHRY, CDR2 SYGVKD. J gave up 7 bases and V 7 bases, and 11 bases lay outside the gene matches. The CDR3 DNA follows: TGTGCCATCAAGGAAGGGACAGGGAGGGAGCAGCCCCAGCATTTT. It specifies CAIKEGTGREQPQHF.

The gene calls are TRBV7-8 and TRBJ2-3; TRBD2 matches 8 bases. Germline V gives CDR1 SGHVS, CDR2 FQNEAQ. V lost 5 bases, J lost 4 bases, and 11 bases stayed unmatched. The CDR3 sequence is 16 residues long. Written as DNA, the CDR3 is TGTGCCAGCAGCCAAATTCCGCGGGAGGCCCCAGATACGCAGTATTTT. It encodes CASSQIPREAPDTQYF. The full variable domain, completed using reference TRBV7-8 and TRBJ2-3, is GAGVSQSPRYKVAKRGQDVALRCDPISGHVSLFWYQQALGQGPEFLTYFQNEAQLDKSGLPSDRFFAERPEGSVSTLKIQRTQQEDSAVYLCASSQIPREAPDTQYFGPGTRLTVL.

The rearrangement uses TRBV27 and TRBJ2-7; D may correspond to TRBD1 or TRBD2 (6 bases each). Germline CDR1 MNHEY, CDR2 SMNVEV (reference sequence). The CDR3 has 13 amino acids. Trimming removed 5 bases at V and 6 bases at J, with 14 bases between. The CDR3 is CASSPGGGGEQYF. The CDR3 DNA follows: TGTGCCAGCAGTCCCGGTGGAGGGGGCGAGCAGTACTTC.

The V gene is TRBV10-3, the J gene TRBJ2-1; 9 nucleotides match TRBD2. The CDR3 covers 17 residues. CDR1 is ENHRY and CDR2 is SYGVKD in the germline V gene. V shed 4 bases, J shed 0 bases, and the junction held 7 bases outside the gene matches. For the CDR3, the DNA is TGTGCCATCAGTGTCGGGCTAGCGGGGAGCTCCTACAATGAGCAGTTCTTC. This translates into CAISVGLAGSSYNEQFF.

V usage is TRBV9 and J usage is TRBJ2-1; D remains unclear. Trimming removed 3 bases at V and 0 bases at J, with 7 bases between. Germline V lookup: CDR1 SGDLS, CDR2 YYNGEE. The CDR3 runs to 14 residues. The chain's CDR3 is CASSGGSSYNEQFF. The CDR3, as DNA: TGTGCCAGCAGCGGGGGAAGCTCCTACAATGAGCAGTTCTTC.

V usage is TRBV15 and J usage is TRBJ2-1, with 9 bases aligning to TRBD1. The CDR3 consists of 17 residues. V gave up 1 base and J gave up 6 bases; unmatched junction bases: 10. Germline-derived CDR1 and CDR2 are LNHNV and YYDKDF (reference sequence). CDR3 in amino acids: CATSRATWDRESNEQFF. As DNA, the CDR3 is TGTGCCACCAGCAGAGCTACCTGGGACAGGGAGAGCAATGAGCAGTTCTTC.

The genes are TRBV14 and TRBJ2-7; D unresolved. The CDR3 sequence is 13 residues long. Germline V CDR1 and CDR2: SGHDN, FVKESK. The V gene lost 3 bases and the J gene lost 2 bases, with 8 bases spanning the gap. In DNA, the CDR3 is TGTGCCAGCAGCCACTTAAGGGCCTACGAGCAGTACTTC. As protein: CASSHLRAYEQYF.

The V gene is TRBV19, the J gene TRBJ2-7, with a weak D call TRBD1 (5 bases). The V end lost 6 bases, the J end lost 0 bases, and 9 bases lay between the germline ends. CDR1 is LNHDA, CDR2 SQIVND, per germline (reference sequence). The CDR3 spans 13 residues. The CDR3 reads CASRPGHSYEQYF. In DNA, the CDR3 is TGTGCCAGTAGGCCAGGGCACTCCTACGAGCAGTACTTC.

The sample holds one count of this clone. V is TRBV21-1 and J is TRBJ1-5; TRBD1 is the table's D call, not checked against the DNA. TRBV21-1 is noted as a pseudogene. The CDR3 contains 12 residues. CDR3: CASRQGSQPQHF. CDR3 DNA sequence: TGTGCCAGCAGACAGGGGAGTCAGCCCCAGCATTTT.

The chain couples TRBV27 to TRBJ2-1; the D gene is possibly TRBD2 (5 bases). The ends were cut back, 4 bases at V and 4 bases at J, with 17 bases in the middle. CDR3 size: 16 residues. Germline CDR1 is MNHEY and CDR2 is SMNVEV (reference sequence). The CDR3 loop is CASSSGIAGAYNEQFF. The CDR3 DNA reads as TGTGCCAGCAGTTCCGGAATTGCGGGTGCTTACAATGAGCAGTTCTTC.

The chain carries TRBV30 and TRBJ2-7; D tentatively reads TRBD1 or TRBD2 (5 bases each). Trimming shortened V by 3 bases and J by 0 bases, and 12 bases separated the two germline ends. The CDR3 has 14 residues. The V gene's germline CDR1 is GTSNPN and CDR2 SVGIG (reference sequence). The chain's CDR3 is CAWRGDGVSYEQYF. In DNA form, the CDR3 reads TGTGCCTGGAGGGGGGACGGAGTCTCCTACGAGCAGTACTTC.

The chain links TRBV27 to TRBJ2-2, with 7 bases identical to TRBD1. CDR1 is MNHEY and CDR2 is SMNVEV in the germline V gene (reference sequence). V trimming: 4 bases; J trimming: 5 bases; junction bases outside the gene matches: 4. The CDR3 consists of 14 residues. In DNA, the CDR3 is TGTGCCAGCAGTTCGGGACAGACAACCGGGGAGCTGTTTTTT. Translation: CASSSGQTTGELFF.

The chain has TRBV27 and TRBJ2-7, with 9 bases identical to TRBD1. Unmatched junction bases numbered 4, after V lost 6 bases and J lost 1 base. Germline V gives CDR1 MNHEY, CDR2 SMNVEV (reference sequence). This CDR3 is built from 14 residues. The CDR3 sequence: CASRGDRGSYEQYF. CDR3 in DNA: TGTGCCAGCAGGGGCGACAGGGGGTCCTACGAGCAGTACTTC.

This clone was seen a single time. The V gene is TRBV5-6, the J gene TRBJ2-5; D unclear. Germline V gives CDR1 SGHDT, CDR2 YYEEEE. The CDR3 loop spans 12 amino acids. Between the trimmed V and J ends, which lost 1 base and 5 bases, there was a span of 6 bases. The CDR3 coding sequence is TGTGCCAGCAGCTTGAGGTACGAGACCCAGTACTTC. Protein sequence: CASSLRYETQYF.

This sequence joins TRBV4-3 and TRBJ2-7, with unresolved D. Germline lookup yields CDR1 LGHNA and CDR2 YSLEER. With 0 bases removed from V and 2 bases from J, the gap between germline ends came to 11 bases. CDR3 length: 15 residues. The CDR3 region is CASSQDRDGAYEQYF. In nucleotides, the CDR3 is TGCGCCAGCAGCCAAGATAGGGATGGGGCCTACGAGCAGTACTTC.

The chain combines TRBV11-1 with TRBJ2-5; TRBD2 matches at 7 bases. The CDR3 is 16 amino acids. Per germline, CDR1 SGHAT and CDR2 FQDESV (reference sequence). V lost 1 base and J lost 4; bases outside the gene matches: 9. CDR3 sequence: CASSLGVVRGVETQYF. In nucleotides, the CDR3 is TGTGCCAGCAGCTTAGGAGTAGTACGGGGGGTAGAGACCCAGTACTTC.